This T cell receptor beta chain was captured by sequencing in a study of blood T cell repertoires in COVID-19. Participant ages covered roughly 18 to 89 years across about 25 US areas. Cohorts were determined from participant-reported clinical history. Germline V gene sequence: CDR1 GTSNPN, CDR2 SVGIG (reference sequence). Deletions cut 3 bases from V and 0 bases from J, with 6 bases between. The CDR3 extends over 13 amino acids. Here immunoSEQ multiplex PCR was the method, and the copy in TCRdb shows in-frame clones only, minus some. The sample has about 320,000 clones; roughly nine tenths are singletons.

Material for sequencing was PBMCs or T cells enriched from blood (not recorded which). The sequence was collected from a woman aged 25 to 45 who had recovered from COVID-19. V and J are TRBV30 and TRBJ1-5; D gene unclear. The CDR3 DNA is TGTGCCTGGAGGGTAGATAGCAATCAGCCCCAGCATTTT. Protein sequence: CAWRVDSNQPQHF.